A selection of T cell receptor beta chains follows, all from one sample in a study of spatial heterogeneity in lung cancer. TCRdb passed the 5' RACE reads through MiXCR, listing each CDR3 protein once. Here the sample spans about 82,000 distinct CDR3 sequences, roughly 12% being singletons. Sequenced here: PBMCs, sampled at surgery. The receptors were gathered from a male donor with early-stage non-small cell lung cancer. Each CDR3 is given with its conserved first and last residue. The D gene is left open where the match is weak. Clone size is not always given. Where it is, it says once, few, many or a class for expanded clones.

cdr3_aa: CASSLEANMNTEAFF
cdr3_nt: TGTGCCAGCAGCTTAGAGGCGAACATGAACACTGAAGCTTTCTTT
v_call: TRBV7-2
clone_size: medium-sized
d_call: .
cdr3_length: 15
j_call: TRBJ1-1

cdr3_aa: CASSADRNQPQHF
cdr3_nt: TGTGCCAGCAGCGCGGACAGAAATCAGCCCCAGCATTTT
v_call: TRBV7-2
clone_size: many
d_call: .
cdr3_length: 13
j_call: TRBJ1-5

cdr3_aa: CASSLLAGVTETQYF
cdr3_nt: TGTGCCAGCAGCTTACTAGCGGGAGTGACAGAGACCCAGTACTTC
v_call: TRBV5-6
clone_size: .
d_call: TRBD2
cdr3_length: 15
j_call: TRBJ2-5

cdr3_aa: CASKRRAGVEETQYF
cdr3_nt: TGTGCCAGCAAGAGAAGAGCGGGAGTAGAGGAGACCCAGTACTTC
v_call: TRBV2
clone_size: .
d_call: TRBD2
cdr3_length: 15
j_call: TRBJ2-5

cdr3_aa: CASSLRTSGKYTGELFF
cdr3_nt: TGTGCCAGCAGCTTACGGACTAGCGGGAAGTACACCGGGGAGCTGTTTTTT
v_call: TRBV7-8
clone_size: few
d_call: TRBD2
cdr3_length: 17
j_call: TRBJ2-2

cdr3_aa: CASSQASRNTEAFF
cdr3_nt: TGTGCCAGCAGCCAAGCCTCCAGGAACACTGAAGCTTTCTTT
v_call: TRBV3-1
clone_size: .
d_call: .
cdr3_length: 14
j_call: TRBJ1-1

cdr3_aa: CASSLEGGLSGVEAFF
cdr3_nt: TGTGCCAGCAGCTTAGAAGGGGGTCTATCGGGGGTTGAAGCTTTCTTT
v_call: TRBV11-2
clone_size: few
d_call: .
cdr3_length: 16
j_call: TRBJ1-1

cdr3_aa: CASGKQVITEAFF
cdr3_nt: TGTGCTAGTGGTAAGCAGGTGATCACTGAAGCTTTCTTT
v_call: TRBV12-5
clone_size: .
d_call: .
cdr3_length: 13
j_call: TRBJ1-1

cdr3_aa: CAWSVLSGGYEQYF
cdr3_nt: TGTGCCTGGAGTGTACTGTCAGGGGGGTACGAGCAGTACTTC
v_call: TRBV30
clone_size: few
d_call: .
cdr3_length: 14
j_call: TRBJ2-7

cdr3_aa: CASSLRDGYYEQYF
cdr3_nt: TGTGCCAGCAGTCTTCGGGACGGCTACTACGAGCAGTACTTC
v_call: TRBV6-5
clone_size: .
d_call: .
cdr3_length: 14
j_call: TRBJ2-7

cdr3_aa: CASGVNSGEGYTF
cdr3_nt: TGTGCTAGTGGGGTTAATTCAGGGGAAGGCTACACCTTC
v_call: TRBV12-5
clone_size: few
d_call: .
cdr3_length: 13
j_call: TRBJ1-2

cdr3_aa: CSVATSGTTDTQYF
cdr3_nt: TGCAGCGTCGCGACTAGCGGGACGACAGATACGCAGTATTTT
v_call: TRBV29-1
clone_size: many
d_call: TRBD2
cdr3_length: 14
j_call: TRBJ2-3

cdr3_aa: CASRNRLAAWNEQFF
cdr3_nt: TGTGCCAGCAGGAACCGACTAGCAGCCTGGAATGAGCAGTTCTTC
v_call: TRBV12-3/TRBV12-4
clone_size: .
d_call: TRBD2
cdr3_length: 15
j_call: TRBJ2-1

cdr3_aa: CASRLPSVRPSYEQYF
cdr3_nt: TGTGCCAGCAGATTACCTAGTGTCAGACCTTCCTACGAGCAGTACTTC
v_call: TRBV27
clone_size: few
d_call: .
cdr3_length: 16
j_call: TRBJ2-7

cdr3_aa: CASSSAGGRGNEQFF
cdr3_nt: TGTGCCAGCAGCTCAGCGGGGGGCAGGGGGAATGAGCAGTTCTTC
v_call: TRBV7-3
clone_size: .
d_call: TRBD2
cdr3_length: 15
j_call: TRBJ2-1

cdr3_aa: CASRRGLGQLNTEAFF
cdr3_nt: TGCGCCAGCAGACGGGGGTTAGGACAGCTGAACACTGAAGCTTTCTTT
v_call: TRBV5-1
clone_size: many
d_call: .
cdr3_length: 16
j_call: TRBJ1-1

cdr3_aa: CATSDRQGFLDTQYF
cdr3_nt: TGTGCCACCAGTGATCGACAGGGGTTCCTTGATACGCAGTATTTT
v_call: TRBV24-1
clone_size: many
d_call: TRBD1
cdr3_length: 15
j_call: TRBJ2-3

cdr3_aa: CASSRWTASSYNEQFF
cdr3_nt: TGTGCCAGCAGTCGATGGACAGCGAGCTCCTACAATGAGCAGTTCTTC
v_call: TRBV5-8
clone_size: few
d_call: .
cdr3_length: 16
j_call: TRBJ2-1

cdr3_aa: CATSDWGAQETQYF
cdr3_nt: TGTGCCACCAGTGATTGGGGGGCCCAAGAGACCCAGTACTTC
v_call: TRBV24-1
clone_size: .
d_call: .
cdr3_length: 14
j_call: TRBJ2-5

cdr3_aa: CASTEDRELETQYF
cdr3_nt: TGCGCCAGCACCGAAGACAGGGAGCTAGAGACCCAGTACTTC
v_call: TRBV23-1
clone_size: few
d_call: TRBD1
cdr3_length: 14
j_call: TRBJ2-5

cdr3_aa: CSVDNGNTGELFF
cdr3_nt: TGCAGCGTTGATAACGGGAACACCGGGGAGCTGTTTTTT
v_call: TRBV29-1
clone_size: .
d_call: .
cdr3_length: 13
j_call: TRBJ2-2

cdr3_aa: CASSLMTARGTGELFF
cdr3_nt: TGCGCCAGCAGCTTGATGACCGCCCGGGGCACCGGGGAGCTGTTTTTT
v_call: TRBV5-1
clone_size: .
d_call: .
cdr3_length: 16
j_call: TRBJ2-2

cdr3_aa: CASSPLAGTNNEQFF
cdr3_nt: TGTGCCAGCAGCCCTCTAGCGGGTACTAACAATGAGCAGTTCTTC
v_call: TRBV7-3
clone_size: few
d_call: TRBD2
cdr3_length: 15
j_call: TRBJ2-1

cdr3_aa: CSVDPGLDEQFF
cdr3_nt: TGCAGCGTTGACCCAGGGTTAGATGAGCAGTTCTTC
v_call: TRBV29-1
clone_size: few
d_call: .
cdr3_length: 12
j_call: TRBJ2-1

cdr3_aa: CASSDGIASVGETQYF
cdr3_nt: TGCGCCAGCAGTGATGGGATAGCGAGTGTGGGAGAGACCCAGTACTTC
v_call: TRBV10-1
clone_size: .
d_call: .
cdr3_length: 16
j_call: TRBJ2-5

cdr3_aa: CASSRLPQGEQFF
cdr3_nt: TGTGCCAGCAGTAGGTTGCCCCAGGGGGAGCAGTTCTTC
v_call: TRBV6-2/TRBV6-3
clone_size: .
d_call: .
cdr3_length: 13
j_call: TRBJ2-1

cdr3_aa: CASSPLASNTGELFF
cdr3_nt: TGTGCCAGCAGTCCCCTAGCGTCGAACACCGGGGAGCTGTTTTTT
v_call: TRBV12-3/TRBV12-4
clone_size: .
d_call: .
cdr3_length: 15
j_call: TRBJ2-2

cdr3_aa: CASIALEANTEAFF
cdr3_nt: TGTGCCAGCATCGCCCTCGAGGCGAACACTGAAGCTTTCTTT
v_call: TRBV28
clone_size: few
d_call: .
cdr3_length: 14
j_call: TRBJ1-1

cdr3_aa: CASSLRSRDSGANVLTF
cdr3_nt: TGCGCCAGCAGTCTCCGGTCCAGGGACTCTGGGGCCAACGTCCTGACTTTC
v_call: TRBV5-1
clone_size: .
d_call: .
cdr3_length: 17
j_call: TRBJ2-6

cdr3_aa: CASSPARVTGELFF
cdr3_nt: TGCGCCAGCAGCCCGGCGAGGGTCACCGGGGAGCTGTTTTTT
v_call: TRBV5-1
clone_size: once
d_call: .
cdr3_length: 14
j_call: TRBJ2-2

cdr3_aa: CASSLSPVNEQFF
cdr3_nt: TGTGCCAGCAGCCTTTCGCCCGTCAATGAGCAGTTCTTC
v_call: TRBV4-2
clone_size: many
d_call: .
cdr3_length: 13
j_call: TRBJ2-1

cdr3_aa: CASSGTGGLGETQYF
cdr3_nt: TGTGCCAGCAGTGGGACAGGGGGCCTGGGGGAGACCCAGTACTTC
v_call: TRBV2
clone_size: few
d_call: TRBD1
cdr3_length: 15
j_call: TRBJ2-5

cdr3_aa: CASSWLAGQETQYF
cdr3_nt: TGTGCCAGCAGTTGGCTAGCGGGGCAAGAGACCCAGTACTTC
v_call: TRBV2
clone_size: few
d_call: TRBD2
cdr3_length: 14
j_call: TRBJ2-5

cdr3_aa: CASSPDRSNQPQHF
cdr3_nt: TGTGCCAGCAGCCCCGACAGAAGCAATCAGCCCCAGCATTTT
v_call: TRBV7-2
clone_size: many
d_call: .
cdr3_length: 14
j_call: TRBJ1-5

cdr3_aa: CASSGSEFSDTQYF
cdr3_nt: TGTGCCAGCAGCGGAAGTGAGTTCTCAGATACGCAGTATTTT
v_call: TRBV5-5
clone_size: .
d_call: .
cdr3_length: 14
j_call: TRBJ2-3

cdr3_aa: CASRRGWLLYGYTF
cdr3_nt: TGTGCCAGCCGGCGGGGGTGGCTACTCTATGGCTACACCTTC
v_call: TRBV6-5
clone_size: .
d_call: .
cdr3_length: 14
j_call: TRBJ1-2

cdr3_aa: CASSLLGTGQYEQYF
cdr3_nt: TGCGCCAGCAGCTTGCTCGGGACAGGGCAATACGAGCAGTACTTC
v_call: TRBV5-1
clone_size: few
d_call: TRBD1
cdr3_length: 15
j_call: TRBJ2-7

cdr3_aa: CASSFDRGKNSPLHF
cdr3_nt: TGTGCCAGCAGTTTCGACAGGGGGAAGAATTCACCCCTCCACTTT
v_call: TRBV2
clone_size: few
d_call: TRBD1
cdr3_length: 15
j_call: TRBJ1-6

cdr3_aa: CASSERGGTGGPGGYGYTF
cdr3_nt: TGTGCCAGCAGTGAACGGGGAGGGACAGGGGGCCCTGGGGGCTATGGCTACACCTTC
v_call: TRBV2
clone_size: few
d_call: TRBD1
cdr3_length: 19
j_call: TRBJ1-2